This T cell receptor (beta chain) was documented in a study of T cell repertoires in cytomegalovirus infection. TCRdb ran MiXCR on the reads and lists one entry per CDR3 protein. The sample has about 920,000 distinct CDR3 sequences; roughly 30% are singletons. Of note for this clonotype: Its target is not known.

V lost 2 bases and J lost 2, with 6 bases in between. The CDR3 loop spans 13 amino acids. Germline assignment: CDR1 MNHEY and CDR2 SVGAGI. The source was cultured CD8+ T cells from PBMCs, collected from culture after CMV antigen stimulation. The rearrangement uses TRBV6-5 and TRBJ2-5; D is unclear. The TCR was taken from a human donor in good health (CMV status not recorded). Some clones in this sample may be carry-over from other donors' samples. CDR3 coding DNA: TGTGCCAGCAGTTACGGAAGACAAGAGACCCAGTACTTC. Translated: CASSYGRQETQYF.